Each of the 29 T cell receptor beta chains below was sequenced from the same sample in a study of CD8 T cells in ankylosing spondylitis. MiXCR, run by TCRdb on the 5' RACE reads, gives a single entry per CDR3 protein. The data show hundreds of thousands of distinct CDR3 sequences, with roughly a quarter seen just once and under 0.9% held by the top ten. Study outcomes and limitations: One TCR beta motif, made up of roughly 8 highly homologous variants, appeared characteristic of ankylosing spondylitis blood.

Their antigens remain unidentified. Specimen: blood, either unsorted or a sorted T cell fraction (not recorded which). The receptor source for this set is a male donor with ankylosing spondylitis.

This clonotype was counted only a few times. This chain links TRBV27 with TRBJ2-7, with 9 bases matching TRBD1. V was clipped by 0 bases and J by 5 bases; unmatched bases: 5. Germline V gene sequence: CDR1 MNHEY, CDR2 SMNVEV (reference sequence). The CDR3 is 15 amino acids. CDR3 sequence (DNA): TGTGCCAGCAGTTTATCTGGGACAGGGTACGACGAGCAGTACGTC. It is translated as CASSLSGTGYDEQYV.

The gene calls are TRBV4-1 and TRBJ1-1; 9 nucleotides line up with TRBD1. The CDR3 totals 15 residues. The germline CDR1 and CDR2 sequences are MGHRA and YSYEKL. The ends lost 3 bases at V and 5 bases at J; junction bases unmatched: 7. Here the CDR3 DNA reads TGCGCCAGCAGCCATCTGACAGGGGGTTGGACTGAAGCTTTCTTT. It specifies CASSHLTGGWTEAFF.

This rearrangement joins TRBV5-1 to TRBJ1-4, with 11 bases fitting TRBD1. CDR3 length equals 16 residues. Germline CDR1 and CDR2: SGHRS and YFSETQ. V gave up 4 bases and J gave up 4 bases; unmatched junction bases: 6. The chain's CDR3 is CASSRLGTGGNEKLFF. The CDR3 nucleotides are TGCGCCAGCAGCCGACTGGGGACAGGGGGTAATGAAAAACTGTTTTTT.

This clonotype was seen only a few times. V usage is TRBV27 and J usage is TRBJ1-6; no clear D. CDR1 is MNHEY and CDR2 is SMNVEV in the germline V gene (reference sequence). The V gene lost 3 bases and the J gene lost 14 bases, with 14 bases spanning the gap. The CDR3 runs to 13 residues. The chain's CDR3 is CASSLGHLGTLHF. CDR3 in DNA: TGTGCCAGCAGTTTGGGTCATCTTGGGACCCTCCACTTT.

This clonotype was seen a few times. This rearrangement joins TRBV7-9 to TRBJ2-2; D is undetermined. Trimming stripped 4 bases from V and 7 bases from J, with 10 bases between. Per the germline V gene, CDR1 is SEHNR and CDR2 is FQNEAQ (reference sequence). This CDR3 has 13 residues. In DNA, the CDR3 is TGTGCCAGCAGCTCGGTGGCAGGCGGGGAGCTGTTTTTT. It codes for CASSSVAGGELFF.

This clonotype was detected only once. The chain recombines TRBV27 with TRBJ2-2; D is undetermined. The CDR3 is 15 residues long. Germline CDR1 is MNHEY and CDR2 is SMNVEV (reference sequence). Trimming removed 2 bases at V and 4 bases at J, with 11 bases between. CDR3 coding DNA: TGTGCCAGCAGTTTAGCAAAAACGGGCACCGGGGAGCTGTTTTTT. As protein: CASSLAKTGTGELFF.

This chain uses TRBV5-1 with TRBJ1-1, with TRBD1 matching over 10 bases. The CDR3 is 15 residues long. Trimming cost V 3 bases and J 6 bases; bases outside gene matches: 8. The germline V gene has CDR1 SGHRS and CDR2 YFSETQ. In nucleotides, the CDR3 is TGCGCCAGCAGCTGGGACAGGGGTTCGTTCGCTGAAGCTTTCTTT. It codes for CASSWDRGSFAEAFF.

This chain joins TRBV20-1 and TRBJ2-3; tentatively, D is TRBD2 (6 bases). This CDR3 has 12 residues. The V end lost 3 bases, the J end lost 4 bases, and 8 bases lay between the germline ends. Germline loops: CDR1 DFQATT, CDR2 SNEGSKA (reference sequence). This chain's CDR3 is CSARRGADTQYF. The DNA of the CDR3 is TGCAGTGCTAGGCGGGGCGCAGATACGCAGTATTTT.

This clonotype was seen a handful of times. The genes are TRBV7-9 and TRBJ2-5; 7 bases map to TRBD2. CDR3 length: 15 residues. Germline CDR1 SEHNR, CDR2 FQNEAQ (reference sequence). V shed 7 bases and J 3 bases; nucleotides not matched to a gene: 11. CDR3 amino acids: CASTLLGLAEETQYF. The CDR3 nucleotides are TGTGCCAGCACTCTACTCGGTCTAGCGGAAGAGACCCAGTACTTC.

This clonotype was counted only a few times. This likely reflects a read error, since a far larger clone is one base away. CDR3 sequence (DNA): TGTGCCAGCAGCTTAGGCGACGAGCAGTACTTC. Amino acid sequence: CASSLGDEQYF. The chain is built from TRBV7-8 and TRBJ2-7, with D hard to call. CDR1 is SGHVS, CDR2 FQNEAQ, per germline. V was trimmed by 1 base and J by 5 bases, leaving 3 bases between them. CDR3 length equals 11 residues.

This clonotype was seen a few times. The chain has TRBV20-1 and TRBJ1-5; tentatively, D is TRBD1 (6 bases). The V gene's germline CDR1 is DFQATT and CDR2 SNEGSKA (reference sequence). This CDR3 is 14 amino acids long. V was shortened by 1 base and J by 2 bases, with 9 bases between the two germline ends. The DNA of the CDR3 is TGCAGTGCTAGAGTCAACAGGGGCAATCAGCCCCAGCATTTT. Translating it yields CSARVNRGNQPQHF.

This clonotype turned up a few times. The chain is built from TRBV12-3 or TRBV12-4 and TRBJ1-2; 7 bases agree with TRBD1. The CDR3 runs 15 residues. The V segment lost 4 bases and the J segment 7 bases; nucleotides outside the gene matches: 12. The CDR3 nucleotides read TGTGCCAGCAGTTACCCTGTGAGGGGGCATCGTGGCTACACCTTC. Amino acid sequence: CASSYPVRGHRGYTF.

A few counts support this clonotype. This chain links TRBV12-3 or TRBV12-4 with TRBJ2-1; 7 positions agree with TRBD2. Trimming took 2 bases from V and 2 from J; bases not matched to a gene: 9. The CDR3 is 17 amino acids. The CDR3, as DNA: TGTGCCAGCAGTTTAATTCATGGCGGGAGTACCTACAATGAGCAGTTCTTC. Translated, it gives CASSLIHGGSTYNEQFF.

There are a few counts of this clonotype. The rearrangement links TRBV20-1 to TRBJ2-5; 12 nucleotides match TRBD2. The J segment lost 2 bases and the V segment lost 4 bases, leaving 11 bases of the junction unmatched. CDR3 length: 17 residues. Germline V gene sequence: CDR1 DFQATT, CDR2 SNEGSKA (reference sequence). Here the CDR3 DNA reads TGCAGTGCTATGCGTCTAGCGGGAGGGCCGAGGCAAGAGACCCAGTACTTC. It codes for CSAMRLAGGPRQETQYF.

The genes are TRBV27 and TRBJ2-3; 8 bases are a match to TRBD1. Germline V gene lookup returns CDR1 MNHEY and CDR2 SMNVEV (reference sequence). CDR3 length: 18 residues. Trimming at V came to 2 bases and at J to 2 bases, leaving 12 bases not matched to a gene. The CDR3 DNA reads as TGTGCCAGCAGTTTAAAACAGGGGGTGGGCATCCACACAGATACGCAGTATTTT. Translation gives CASSLKQGVGIHTDTQYF.

This clonotype is a singleton in its sample. The rearrangement links TRBV20-1 to TRBJ2-1; 10 nucleotides match TRBD2. Germline V CDR1 and CDR2: DFQATT, SNEGSKA (reference sequence). The CDR3 contains 19 residues. The junction had 20 bases not matched to a gene; V was cut back by 7 bases and J by 2 bases. The CDR3: CSGKAPGLAGVGTYNEQFF. The CDR3 nucleotides read TGCAGTGGTAAAGCCCCGGGCCTAGCGGGAGTAGGTACCTACAATGAGCAGTTCTTC.

The sample holds a few counts of this clonotype. The genes are TRBV20-1 and TRBJ2-3; TRBD2 agrees at 8 bases. The V gene's germline CDR1 is DFQATT and CDR2 SNEGSKA (reference sequence). The CDR3 has 15 residues. With 3 bases clipped from V and 2 bases from J, the junction kept 7 bases outside the gene matches. The CDR3 DNA sequence: TGCAGTGCTAGGAGACTAGCGCCCCACACAGATACGCAGTATTTT. This gives the protein CSARRLAPHTDTQYF.

The CDR3 reads CASSPSGTETYNEQFF. The CDR3 DNA sequence: TGTGCCAGCTCACCTTCCGGGACTGAAACCTACAATGAGCAGTTCTTC. V usage is TRBV18 and J usage is TRBJ2-1; D perhaps matches TRBD2 (6 bases). V gave up 3 bases and J gave up 2 bases, with 14 bases separating them. The CDR3 covers 16 residues. The germline V gene encodes CDR1 KGHSH and CDR2 LQKENI.

CDR3: CASSPKWANQNTGELFF. In DNA, the CDR3 is TGTGCCAGCAGCCCTAAGTGGGCCAATCAAAACACCGGGGAGCTGTTTTTT. The chain combines TRBV7-9 with TRBJ2-2; D gene unclear. Germline CDR1 and CDR2: SEHNR and FQNEAQ (reference sequence). V was shortened by 5 bases and J by 2 bases, with 18 bases between the two germline ends. The CDR3 covers 17 residues.

This clonotype was recorded a few times. The CDR3 sequence is CAISESANYNEQFF. The CDR3 region has the DNA TGTGCCATCAGTGAGTCGGCGAACTACAATGAGCAGTTCTTC. The chain couples TRBV10-3 to TRBJ2-1; no reliable D call. Looked up from germline, CDR1 is ENHRY and CDR2 is SYGVKD. V lost 0 bases, J lost 3 bases, and 6 bases lay in between. This CDR3 has 14 residues.

This clonotype appeared a single time. The CDR3 sequence is CATMRSDTQYF. The CDR3 DNA follows: TGTGCCACCATGAGGTCAGATACGCAGTATTTT. The rearrangement links TRBV12-3 or TRBV12-4 to TRBJ2-3; D remains unclear. CDR3 length: 11 amino acids. Deletions cut 10 bases from V and 4 bases from J, with 9 bases between.

This rearrangement joins TRBV30 to TRBJ1-1; perhaps TRBD1 as D (6 bases). The CDR3 consists of 13 residues. Trimming took 1 base from V and 2 from J, leaving 8 bases between them. Germline CDR1 and CDR2: GTSNPN and SVGIG (reference sequence). CDR3 region: CAWSARGNTEAFF. CDR3 DNA sequence: TGTGCCTGGAGTGCCAGGGGAAACACTGAAGCTTTCTTT. Together with reference TRBV30 and TRBJ1-1, the CDR3 gives the full variable domain: SQTIHQWPATLVQPVGSPLSLECTVEGTSNPNLYWYRQAAGRGLQLLFYSVGIGQISSEVPQNLSASRPQDRQFILSSKKLLLSDSGFYLCAWSARGNTEAFFGQGTRLTVV.

The V gene is TRBV10-3, the J gene TRBJ1-6; TRBD1 matches at 12 bases. Germline lookup yields CDR1 ENHRY and CDR2 SYGVKD. Trimming cost V 5 bases and J 5 bases; bases outside gene matches: 4. This CDR3 comprises 16 residues. The CDR3 is CAISPGQGANNSPLHF. The CDR3 nucleotides read TGTGCCATCAGTCCGGGACAGGGGGCGAATAATTCACCCCTCCACTTT.

This chain joins TRBV5-1 and TRBJ2-5; perhaps TRBD2 as D (5 bases). The CDR3 has 14 residues. V dropped 6 bases and J dropped 3 bases, with 15 bases sitting between them. Per germline, CDR1 SGHRS and CDR2 YFSETQ. The CDR3 DNA reads as TGCGCCAGCACCCTTACAACAGCGGAAGAGACCCAGTACTTC. It codes for CASTLTTAEETQYF.

This clonotype occurred a few times. V gene TRBV2 combines with J gene TRBJ1-2; possible D gene TRBD1, 5 bases. V shed 4 bases and J shed 9 bases, with 15 bases lying between them. The CDR3 has 13 amino acids. Germline CDR1 SNHLY, CDR2 FYNNEI. In DNA form, the CDR3 reads TGTGCCAGCAGTGCCGATCGTGGGGACCGCTACACCTTC. Amino acids: CASSADRGDRYTF.

This rearrangement joins TRBV20-1 to TRBJ2-5; the D is unclear. Looked up from germline, CDR1 is DFQATT and CDR2 is SNEGSKA (reference sequence). V was cut by 0 bases and J by 5 bases, with 28 bases left in between. The CDR3 spans 19 residues. The CDR3 nucleotides read TGCAGTGCTAGAGAGGCGGATTTAGGTTCTCCGGTGTATATGGAGACCCAGTACTTC. Its protein product is CSAREADLGSPVYMETQYF.

The genes are TRBV2 and TRBJ2-3; 8 positions agree with TRBD2. The CDR3 consists of 13 residues. Germline V gene sequence: CDR1 SNHLY, CDR2 FYNNEI. V trimming: 8 bases; J trimming: 6 bases; junction bases outside the gene matches: 7. CDR3 in amino acids: CASLEREKDTQYF. CDR3 coding DNA: TGTGCCAGCCTCGAGCGGGAGAAGGATACGCAGTATTTT.

This rearrangement joins TRBV21-1 to TRBJ2-7; TRBD1, the table's D call, was not compared with the DNA. TRBV21-1 is a pseudogene locus. The CDR3 consists of 14 residues. This chain's CDR3 is CASSVHQGANEQYV. The CDR3 DNA reads as TGTGCCAGCAGCGTACACCAGGGGGCTAACGAGCAGTACGTC.

V usage is TRBV5-5 and J usage is TRBJ2-7; perhaps TRBD1 as D (6 bases). Germline V CDR1 and CDR2: SGHKS, YYEKEE (reference sequence). This CDR3 is built from 16 residues. Trimming left V 4 bases short and J 4 bases short, with 21 bases between. The CDR3 sequence is CASSPGLTGRLYEQYV. For the CDR3, the DNA is TGTGCCAGCAGCCCCGGACTGACAGGACGATTATACGAGCAGTACGTC.